Shown below are 23 T cell receptor beta chains from a single sample sequenced in a study of shared clonotypes between healthy human individuals. Naive CD8 isolation took CD45RO-negative cells positively selected for CCR7 and excluded terminally differentiated effector memory CD45RA+ cells. The protocol was immunoSEQ multiplex PCR, while the TCRdb copy is restricted to in-frame clones and leaves out a portion. The data contain about 2.2 million clones, just under 95% of them singletons. Sequenced sample: naive CD8+ T cells from PBMCs. Source of these receptors: a man younger than 35 in good health. Some clones in this sample may be carry-over from other donors' samples.

The gene calls are TRBV29-1 and TRBJ1-2; D is unresolved. Germline V gene lookup returns CDR1 SQVTM and CDR2 ANQGSEA. This CDR3 has 14 residues. V was trimmed by 0 bases and J by 2 bases, leaving 10 bases between them. CDR3: CSVEEVRRNYGYTF. The CDR3 region has the DNA TGCAGCGTTGAAGAGGTGAGGCGGAACTATGGCTACACCTTC.

J is TRBJ2-1 and V is TRBV28; 8 bases align to TRBD2. This CDR3 has 16 residues. Germline CDR1 reads MDHEN; CDR2 reads SYDVKM. Germline trimming cut 6 bases from V and 2 bases from J; bases unmatched to any gene: 9. The CDR3 bases are TGTGCCAGCAGAACCCAGCGGGAGTTTACCTACAATGAGCAGTTCTTC. This encodes CASRTQREFTYNEQFF.

The chain employs TRBV7-8 and TRBJ1-2; a possible D gene is TRBD1 (5 bases). The CDR3 length is 15 residues. CDR1 is SGHVS and CDR2 is FQNEAQ in the germline V gene. V was pared by 1 base and J by 1 base, with 10 bases between. CDR3 residues: CASSLVQGVNYGYTF. In DNA form, the CDR3 reads TGTGCCAGCAGCTTAGTCCAGGGAGTTAACTATGGCTACACCTTC. Drawing the rest from reference TRBV7-8 and TRBJ1-2, the complete variable domain is GAGVSQSPRYKVAKRGQDVALRCDPISGHVSLFWYQQALGQGPEFLTYFQNEAQLDKSGLPSDRFFAERPEGSVSTLKIQRTQQEDSAVYLCASSLVQGVNYGYTFGSGTRLTVV.

The chain is built from TRBV11-2 and TRBJ1-1; 11 bases are shared with TRBD1. The ends lost 2 bases at V and 9 bases at J; junction bases unmatched: 2. Germline V lookup: CDR1 SGHAT, CDR2 FQNNGV. The CDR3 runs 13 residues. In DNA, the CDR3 is TGTGCCAGCAGCTTATGGACAGGGGGCCAAGCTTTCTTT. Protein sequence: CASSLWTGGQAFF.

The chain joins TRBV7-9 to TRBJ2-1; the D is unclear. The CDR3 sequence is 12 residues long. In germline, CDR1 is SEHNR, CDR2 FQNEAQ (reference sequence). Trimming took off 5 bases at V and 8 bases at J, with 10 bases between the two ends. The CDR3 loop reads CASSPGFHEQFF. The CDR3 coding sequence is TGTGCCAGCAGCCCCGGGTTCCATGAGCAGTTCTTC.

This clone has just a few counts. The DNA of the CDR3 is TGTGCCAGCAGTGCAGGGGATAGGAACACTGAAGCTTTCTTT. It encodes CASSAGDRNTEAFF. The V and J genes are TRBV25-1 and TRBJ1-1; possible D gene TRBD1, 6 bases. Germline CDR1 reads MGHDK; CDR2 reads SYGVNS. The CDR3 loop spans 14 amino acids. The V and J ends lost 4 bases and 1 base respectively, with 10 bases between them. Full variable domain (missing parts from reference TRBV25-1 and TRBJ1-1): EADIYQTPRYLVIGTGKKITLECSQTMGHDKMYWYQQDPGMELHLIHYSYGVNSTEKGDLSSESTVSRIRTEHFPLTLESARPSHTSQYLCASSAGDRNTEAFFGQGTRLTVV.

The V and J genes are TRBV28 and TRBJ2-7; D is uncertain. Germline CDR1 reads MDHEN; CDR2 reads SYDVKM. The CDR3 is made up of 13 amino acids. V was shortened by 10 bases and J by 3 bases, with 16 bases between the two germline ends. For the CDR3, the DNA is TGTGCCACCTCCGGAGAGCCCTACTACGAGCAGTACTTC. Amino acids: CATSGEPYYEQYF. The full variable domain, completed using reference TRBV28 and TRBJ2-7, is DVKVTQSSRYLVKRTGEKVFLECVQDMDHENMFWYRQDPGLGLRLIYFSYDVKMKEKGDIPEGYSVSREKKERFSLILESASTNQTSMYLCATSGEPYYEQYFGPGTRLTVT.

This chain links TRBV10-3 with TRBJ1-1, with D possibly being TRBD1 (6 bases). CDR1 is ENHRY and CDR2 is SYGVKD in the germline V gene. V was shortened by 4 bases and J by 2 bases, with 11 bases between the two germline ends. The CDR3 contains 14 residues. CDR3 in amino acids: CAISAGAGNTEAFF. In DNA form, the CDR3 reads TGTGCCATCAGTGCAGGGGCCGGCAACACTGAAGCTTTCTTT.

The V gene is TRBV6-1, the J gene TRBJ1-2, with no clear D. Deletions cut 2 bases from V and 6 bases from J, with 13 bases between. The CDR3 has 14 amino acids. Germline assignment: CDR1 MNHNS and CDR2 SASEGT. The CDR3 sequence: CASSEIRRLDGYTF. DNA of the CDR3: TGTGCCAGCAGTGAAATAAGGCGCCTGGATGGCTACACCTTC.

This clone was recorded only once. The chain uses TRBV19 and TRBJ2-5; 7 positions agree with TRBD1. CDR1 LNHDA and CDR2 SQIVND come from the germline V gene (reference sequence). CDR3 length equals 13 residues. V shed 1 base and J 6 bases; nucleotides not matched to a gene: 2. This CDR3 is CASSIGTGKTQYF. The CDR3 nucleotides are TGTGCCAGTAGTATAGGGACAGGCAAGACCCAGTACTTC.

The CDR3: CASSPNPLGAFF. CDR3 coding DNA: TGTGCCAGCAGCCCAAACCCACTTGGAGCTTTCTTT. This chain uses TRBV28 with TRBJ1-1; D is uncertain. The CDR3 has 12 residues. In germline, CDR1 is MDHEN, CDR2 SYDVKM. Trimming took off 6 bases at V and 10 bases at J, with 15 bases between the two ends.

The J gene is TRBJ2-3, the V gene TRBV30; the D is unclear. The CDR3 extends over 15 amino acids. V was trimmed by 2 bases and J by 6 bases, leaving 18 bases between them. Germline V gene data show CDR1 as GTSNPN and CDR2 as SVGIG (reference sequence). The CDR3 is CAWSPRLPRLDTQYF. The CDR3 DNA sequence: TGTGCCTGGAGTCCTCGCCTTCCGCGGTTGGATACGCAGTATTTT. The whole variable domain, remainder taken from reference TRBV30 and TRBJ2-3, is SQTIHQWPATLVQPVGSPLSLECTVEGTSNPNLYWYRQAAGRGLQLLFYSVGIGQISSEVPQNLSASRPQDRQFILSSKKLLLSDSGFYLCAWSPRLPRLDTQYFGPGTRLTVL.

V is TRBV28 and J is TRBJ1-1, with a weak D call TRBD1 (5 bases). CDR1 MDHEN and CDR2 SYDVKM come from the germline V gene. The CDR3 extends over 17 amino acids. With 2 bases removed from V and 3 bases from J, the gap between germline ends came to 19 bases. The CDR3 sequence is CASSLKGYGGLDTEAFF. The DNA of the CDR3 is TGTGCCAGCAGTTTAAAGGGGTATGGGGGTCTGGACACTGAAGCTTTCTTT.

The CDR3 nucleotides read TGTGCCAGCACGGAAGAGTTAACTGGCGCCTACGAGCAGTACTTC. It translates to CASTEELTGAYEQYF. The J gene is TRBJ2-7, the V gene TRBV28; no reliable D call. Germline loops: CDR1 MDHEN, CDR2 SYDVKM. V was clipped by 7 bases and J by 2 bases, with 18 bases between them. The CDR3 is 15 residues long.

The chain couples TRBV6-6 to TRBJ1-4; a weak D match, TRBD1 (6 bases). The end of the DNA fits TRBJ2-2 better, so the J call may be wrong. The V gene's germline CDR1 is MNHNY and CDR2 SVGAGI (reference sequence). The CDR3 length is 11 residues. The CDR3 DNA sequence: TGTGCCAGCAGCTGGGGACAGGAGCTGTTTTTT. As protein: CASSWGQELFF.

The V and J genes are TRBV4-1 and TRBJ2-5; D gene uncertain. CDR1 is MGHRA and CDR2 is YSYEKL in the germline V gene. V was clipped by 1 base and J by 5 bases, with 11 bases between them. This CDR3 comprises 14 residues. The CDR3 region is CASSQARLAETQYF. Written as DNA, the CDR3 is TGCGCCAGCAGCCAAGCTCGTTTGGCTGAGACCCAGTACTTC.

V is TRBV7-9 and J is TRBJ1-4; TRBD1 is a possible D gene (6 bases). Germline CDR1 SEHNR, CDR2 FQNEAQ (reference sequence). The germline V and J ends were trimmed by 5 bases and 14 bases, with 12 bases remaining between them. The length of the CDR3 is 11 residues. As DNA, the CDR3 is TGTGCCAGCAGCGTCGACAGGTTCCTGTTTTTT. Translated: CASSVDRFLFF.

The gene calls are TRBV7-9 and TRBJ2-1; 8 bases fit TRBD2. With V trimmed by 10 bases and J by 1 base, 6 bases remained unmatched. The CDR3 runs 14 residues. Germline CDR1 and CDR2: SEHNR and FQNEAQ (reference sequence). The CDR3: CATPGGRSYNEQFF. CDR3 DNA sequence: TGTGCCACTCCGGGGGGGAGGTCCTACAATGAGCAGTTCTTC.

The chain combines TRBV27 with TRBJ2-3; either TRBD1 or TRBD2 may supply D (6 bases each). The V gene's germline CDR1 is MNHEY and CDR2 SMNVEV (reference sequence). The CDR3 is 15 residues long. The V gene lost 7 bases and the J gene lost 6 bases, with 20 bases spanning the gap. The CDR3 DNA reads as TGTGCCAGCACCTTGGGGGGCCTAGCGAGTGATACGCAGTATTTT. This gives the protein CASTLGGLASDTQYF.

The J gene is TRBJ2-2, the V gene TRBV7-8, with no clear D. The germline V gene has CDR1 SGHVS and CDR2 FQNEAQ. Trimming removed 5 bases at V and 8 bases at J, with 21 bases between. The CDR3 totals 16 residues. The CDR3 here is CASSHEATDSLGELFF. In DNA form, the CDR3 reads TGTGCCAGCAGCCACGAGGCCACGGATTCTCTAGGGGAGCTGTTTTTT.

The chain carries TRBV27 and TRBJ2-3, with TRBD2 identical over 13 bases. Germline CDR1 is MNHEY and CDR2 is SMNVEV (reference sequence). The CDR3 is 17 amino acids. V lost 2 bases to trimming and J lost 4 bases; unmatched junction nucleotides: 6. The chain's CDR3 is CASSLRGLAGLADTQYF. CDR3 in DNA: TGTGCCAGCAGTTTACGGGGACTAGCGGGGCTGGCAGATACGCAGTATTTT.

This chain connects TRBV6-1 to TRBJ1-3; D is uncertain. This CDR3 is built from 12 residues. V was cut by 8 bases and J by 2 bases, with 7 bases left in between. Looked up from germline, CDR1 is MNHNS and CDR2 is SASEGT. The CDR3 reads CASRGTGNTIYF. CDR3 nucleotides: TGTGCCAGCCGAGGGACTGGAAACACCATATATTTT.

The chain employs TRBV7-2 and TRBJ1-2; the D gene is possibly TRBD1 (6 bases). Trimming left V 1 base short and J 4 bases short, with 13 bases between. Germline loops: CDR1 SGHTA, CDR2 FQGNSA. CDR3 size: 15 residues. The CDR3 is CASSLGGGLVYGYTF. DNA for the CDR3: TGTGCCAGCAGCTTAGGAGGGGGGCTGGTCTATGGCTACACCTTC.